This is a list of T cell receptor beta chains from one sample in a study of beta chain features in type 1 diabetes. Data came from immunoSEQ multiplex PCR; TCRdb stores just in-frame clones and leaves some out. Here the sample spans about 170,000 clones, 6% to 9% being singletons. Specimen: central memory CD4+ T cells from blood. Receptors were obtained from a man aged 18 to 30 with type 1 diabetes. CDR3s include the opening cysteine and the closing phenylalanine or tryptophan. Each record gives: D gene, clone size, V gene, J gene, CDR3 protein, CDR3 DNA. D genes are given only for firm matches. Size values are once, few and many counts, or a class for expanded clones, and some rows have none.

TRBD2	.	TRBV30	TRBJ2-7	CAWNQVGGRGRGNEQYF	TGTGCCTGGAATCAGGTAGGCGGGAGAGGGCGAGGAAACGAGCAGTACTTC
TRBD1	few	TRBV28	TRBJ2-3	CASTSPGQGTDTQYF	TGTGCCAGCACCTCACCGGGACAGGGCACAGATACGCAGTATTTT
.	.	TRBV11-2	TRBJ2-5	CASSWGEETQYF	TGTGCCAGCAGTTGGGGGGAAGAGACCCAGTACTTC
.	.	TRBV28	TRBJ1-2	CASSLKGFYGYTF	TGTGCCAGCAGTTTAAAGGGGTTCTATGGCTACACCTTC
.	.	TRBV5-1	TRBJ2-3	CASSLGPPGVTSTDTQYF	TGCGCCAGCAGCTTGGGCCCCCCCGGGGTAACTAGCACAGATACGCAGTATTTT
TRBD2	.	TRBV4-1	TRBJ2-1	CASSQRPPSGESYNEQFF	TGCGCCAGCAGCCAACGCCCCCCTAGCGGGGAGTCCTACAATGAGCAGTTCTTC
.	.	TRBV18	TRBJ2-3	CASTRQASTDTQYF	TGTGCCAGCACCCGACAGGCCTCCACAGATACGCAGTATTTT
TRBD1	.	TRBV7-2	TRBJ1-2	CASSSNTGGSGYTF	TGTGCCAGCAGCTCCAATACAGGGGGCTCTGGCTACACCTTC
TRBD2	.	TRBV28	TRBJ2-7	CASSVAGVTSYEQYF	TGTGCCAGCAGCGTAGCGGGGGTGACCTCCTACGAGCAGTACTTC
.	few	TRBV2	TRBJ2-3	CASSDGGAKRLLDTQYF	TGTGCCAGCAGTGATGGGGGGGCGAAGCGCCTCCTTGATACGCAGTATTTT
.	.	TRBV11-2	TRBJ2-1	CASSARRQEAYNEQFF	TGTGCCAGCAGCGCTCGACGGCAGGAGGCCTACAATGAGCAGTTCTTC
.	few	TRBV19	TRBJ2-3	CASSTLRESDTQYF	TGTGCCAGTAGTACCCTCAGGGAATCAGATACGCAGTATTTT
.	few	TRBV4-3	TRBJ2-3	CASSHNIQSTDTQYF	TGCGCCAGCAGCCACAATATCCAGTCCACAGATACGCAGTATTTT
TRBD2	few	TRBV7-2	TRBJ2-1	CASRLASGRSYNEQFF	TGTGCCAGCAGACTGGCTAGCGGGAGGAGCTACAATGAGCAGTTCTTC
TRBD1	.	TRBV5-1	TRBJ1-6	CASSLRTGDSPLHF	TGCGCCAGCAGCTTGCGGACAGGGGATTCACCCCTCCACTTT
.	few	TRBV5-1	TRBJ2-1	CASSSRAGPPNEQFF	TGCGCCAGCAGCAGCAGGGCAGGTCCCCCAAATGAGCAGTTCTTC
TRBD1	.	TRBV9	TRBJ2-6	CASSVVQTGGANVLTF	TGTGCCAGCAGCGTAGTTCAGACAGGGGGAGCCAACGTCCTGACTTTC
TRBD1	few	TRBV5-4	TRBJ2-7	CASSLSGGESYEQYF	TGTGCCAGCAGCTTGTCAGGGGGCGAGAGCTACGAGCAGTACTTC
.	.	TRBV27	TRBJ1-1	CASSLSGSATEAFF	TGTGCCAGCAGTTTATCGGGCTCGGCCACTGAAGCTTTCTTT
TRBD1	.	TRBV5-1	TRBJ1-5	CASREGANQPQHF	TGCGCCAGCAGGGAGGGGGCTAATCAGCCCCAGCATTTT
TRBD2	few	TRBV11-2	TRBJ2-5	CASSTSQRGLYF	TGTGCCAGCAGCACTTCCCAACGGGGACTATACTTC
.	many	TRBV4-3	TRBJ2-4	CASSTSTENIQYF	TGCGCCAGCAGCACCTCGACAGAAAACATTCAGTACTTC
TRBD2	few	TRBV11-3	TRBJ2-7	CASSRGLAGYEQYF	TGTGCCAGCAGCCGGGGACTAGCGGGCTACGAGCAGTACTTC
TRBD1	.	TRBV5-1	TRBJ2-7	CASSRDRVFYEQYF	TGCGCCAGCTCCCGGGACAGGGTATTCTACGAGCAGTACTTC
.	few	TRBV18	TRBJ2-4	CASSPPDRSKNIQYF	TGTGCCAGCTCACCACCCGACAGATCCAAAAACATTCAGTACTTC
TRBD1	.	TRBV7-9	TRBJ2-7	CASSQDRGYEQYF	TGTGCCAGCAGCCAGGACAGGGGCTACGAGCAGTACTTC
.	.	TRBV4-3	TRBJ1-1	CASSQAPGEEAFF	TGCGCCAGCAGCCAAGCCCCTGGGGAGGAAGCTTTCTTT
.	.	TRBV6-5	TRBJ1-5	CASSLRQGGGQPQHF	TGTGCCAGCAGTTTAAGGCAGGGAGGAGGTCAGCCCCAGCATTTT
.	.	TRBV9	TRBJ2-4	CASSQREDNQYF	TGTGCCAGCAGCCAGCGAGAGGATAATCAGTACTTC
.	many	TRBV6-6	TRBJ1-3	CASMTSGNTIYF	TGTGCCAGCATGACATCAGGAAACACCATATATTTT
.	few	TRBV5-5	TRBJ1-3	CASSFAGYSGNTIYF	TGTGCCAGCAGCTTCGCAGGGTACTCTGGAAACACCATATATTTT
TRBD2	few	TRBV5-1	TRBJ2-1	CASSVQTSGVYNEQFF	TGCGCCAGCAGCGTACAGACTAGCGGCGTCTACAATGAGCAGTTCTTC
TRBD1	few	TRBV6-5	TRBJ1-1	CASRPTSGTVLEAFF	TGTGCCAGCAGACCGACTTCCGGGACAGTCCTTGAAGCTTTCTTT
.	many	TRBV21-1	TRBJ1-5	CASPNSGRPQHF	TGTGCCAGCCCAAACTCTGGGCGGCCCCAGCATTTT
.	.	TRBV30	TRBJ1-5	CAWSVESGSNQPQHF	TGTGCCTGGAGTGTAGAGTCAGGAAGCAATCAGCCCCAGCATTTT
.	.	TRBV7-2	TRBJ1-5	CASSPSLTGRGQPQHF	TGTGCCAGCAGCCCCTCTCTGACAGGCCGTGGGCAGCCCCAGCATTTT
TRBD2	few	TRBV7-2	TRBJ2-5	CASSAGLAEETQYF	TGTGCCAGCAGCGCAGGACTAGCGGAAGAGACCCAGTACTTC
TRBD2	few	TRBV5-4	TRBJ2-7	CASSFGTSGYEQYF	TGTGCCAGCAGCTTCGGGACTAGCGGCTACGAGCAGTACTTC
.	.	TRBV5-4	TRBJ1-4	CASSLNRATNEKLFF	TGTGCCAGCAGCTTAAACAGAGCAACTAATGAAAAACTGTTTTTT
.	.	TRBV7-2	TRBJ2-3	CASSPSGDTQYF	TGTGCCAGCAGCCCCTCCGGAGATACGCAGTATTTT
.	few	TRBV11-2	TRBJ1-6	CASSSNHRNSPLHF	TGTGCCAGCAGCTCTAACCACAGGAATTCACCCCTCCACTTT
.	few	TRBV7-2	TRBJ2-5	CASSLVAEQETQYF	TGTGCCAGCAGCTTAGTAGCGGAACAAGAGACCCAGTACTTC
TRBD2	.	TRBV7-2	TRBJ2-5	CASSWRLAGEETQYF	TGTGCCAGCAGCTGGCGACTAGCGGGAGAAGAGACCCAGTACTTC
TRBD1	few	TRBV29-1	TRBJ2-5	CSVGGTGGETQYF	TGCAGCGTTGGCGGGACAGGGGGGGAGACCCAGTACTTC
TRBD2	once	TRBV4-3	TRBJ2-3	CASSQAWTSGGTTPDTQYF	TGCGCCAGCAGCCAAGCCTGGACTAGCGGGGGGACCACGCCAGATACGCAGTATTTT
.	few	TRBV10-3	TRBJ1-5	CAISEAGRQPQHF	TGTGCCATCAGTGAGGCAGGGAGGCAGCCCCAGCATTTT
.	.	TRBV4-3	TRBJ1-2	CASSLQTANYGYTF	TGCGCCAGCAGCCTTCAGACAGCTAACTATGGCTACACCTTC
.	few	TRBV7-9	TRBJ1-1	CASSPGGATEAFF	TGTGCCAGCAGCCCCGGGGGAGCCACTGAAGCTTTCTTT